The subject of this entry is one T cell receptor beta chain. The data were taken from a study of T-cell memory formation after mild COVID-19. One entry per CDR3 protein, called by TCRdb with MiXCR from the 5' RACE reads. The sample has 150,000 to 200,000 distinct CDR3 sequences, 13% seen once. The CDR3 runs to 13 residues. CDR1 is SGHTA and CDR2 is FQGNSA in the germline V gene. V lost 3 bases and J 6 bases, leaving 9 bases between the germline ends. The clonotype originates from a man between 18 and 29 years old who had mild COVID-19 (a few samples of this study predate the infection). Cell type and time point are not known. Sequenced material: PBMCs or a T cell subset sorted from them (not recorded which). J is TRBJ1-5 and V is TRBV7-2, with D perhaps matching TRBD1 (6 bases). CDR3: CASSLQGTQPQHF. The CDR3 DNA is TGTGCCAGCAGCTTGCAGGGGACTCAGCCCCAGCATTTT.